This T cell receptor beta chain was recorded in a study of T cell responses to AZD1222 COVID-19 vaccine. Overall study: Second-dose schedules of about 4 or about 12 weeks were combined. Study conclusions and caveats: None of the repertoires were sampled until the peak T cell response had passed. Only a handful of AZD1222 recipients were seropositive at baseline. Vaccine-associated CD4 TCRs spanned spike, dominant at 160-218 and 743-854.

Clones were read by immunoSEQ multiplex PCR, and TCRdb kept only the in-frame ones, dropping some. The sample carries tens of thousands of clones, 85% recorded once. On this clone: What it binds is not known.

The germline gives CDR1 GTSNPN, CDR2 SVGIG (reference sequence). V trimming: 2 bases; J trimming: 0 bases; junction bases outside the gene matches: 4. This CDR3 is built from 15 residues. This chain links TRBV30 with TRBJ1-3, with 7 nucleotides matching TRBD1. Sample: peripheral blood, taken on day 0 of AZD1222 vaccination. The TCR was taken from an adult in good health. This CDR3 is CAWSYGTASGNTIYF. In nucleotides, the CDR3 is TGTGCCTGGAGTTACGGGACAGCCTCTGGAAACACCATATATTTT.